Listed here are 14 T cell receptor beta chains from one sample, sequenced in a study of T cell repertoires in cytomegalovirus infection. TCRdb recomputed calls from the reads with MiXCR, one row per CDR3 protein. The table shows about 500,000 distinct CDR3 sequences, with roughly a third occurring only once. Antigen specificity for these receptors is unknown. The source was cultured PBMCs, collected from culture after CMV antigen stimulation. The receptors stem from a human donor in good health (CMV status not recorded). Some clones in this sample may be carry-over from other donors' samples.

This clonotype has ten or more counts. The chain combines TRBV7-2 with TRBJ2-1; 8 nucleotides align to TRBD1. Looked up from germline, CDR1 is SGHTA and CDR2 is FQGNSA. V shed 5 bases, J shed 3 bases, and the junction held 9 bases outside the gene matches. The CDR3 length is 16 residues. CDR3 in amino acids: CASSPRTGMIYNEQFF. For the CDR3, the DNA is TGTGCCAGCAGCCCCCGGACAGGGATGATCTACAATGAGCAGTTCTTC.

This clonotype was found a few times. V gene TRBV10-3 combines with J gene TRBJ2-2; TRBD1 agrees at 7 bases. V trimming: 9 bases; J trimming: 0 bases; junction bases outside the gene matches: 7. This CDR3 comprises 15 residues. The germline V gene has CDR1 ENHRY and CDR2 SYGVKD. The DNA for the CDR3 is TGTGCCATTACAGGGGACAGTCCGAACACCGGGGAGCTGTTTTTT. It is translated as CAITGDSPNTGELFF.

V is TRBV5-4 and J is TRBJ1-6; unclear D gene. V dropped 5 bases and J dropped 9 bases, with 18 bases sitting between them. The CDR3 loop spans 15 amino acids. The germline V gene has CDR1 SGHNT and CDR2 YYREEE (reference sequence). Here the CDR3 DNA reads TGTGCCAGCAGACGGTCGGCCGAGGGTTTTTCACCCCTCCACTTT. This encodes CASRRSAEGFSPLHF. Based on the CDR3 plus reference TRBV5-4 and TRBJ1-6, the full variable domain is ETGVTQSPTHLIKTRGQQVTLRCSSQSGHNTVSWYQQALGQGPQFIFQYYREEENGRGNFPPRFSGLQFPNYSSELNVNALELDDSALYLCASRRSAEGFSPLHFGNGTRLTVT.

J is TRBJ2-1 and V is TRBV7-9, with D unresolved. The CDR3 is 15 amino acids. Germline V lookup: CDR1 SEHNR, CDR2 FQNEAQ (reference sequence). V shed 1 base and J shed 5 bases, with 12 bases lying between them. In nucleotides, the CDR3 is TGTGCCAGCAGCTTAGGGGCCTGTTCTGACAATGAGCAGTTCTTC. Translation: CASSLGACSDNEQFF.

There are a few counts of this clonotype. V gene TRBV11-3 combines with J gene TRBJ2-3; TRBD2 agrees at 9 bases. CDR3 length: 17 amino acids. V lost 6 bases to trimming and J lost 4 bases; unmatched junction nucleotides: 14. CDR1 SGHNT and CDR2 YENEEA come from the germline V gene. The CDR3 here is CASSLGIAGDGADTQYF. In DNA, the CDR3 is TGTGCCAGCAGTTTGGGGATAGCGGGAGATGGGGCAGATACGCAGTATTTT. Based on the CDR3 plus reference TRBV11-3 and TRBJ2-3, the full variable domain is EAGVVQSPRYKIIEKKQPVAFWCNPISGHNTLYWYLQNLGQGPELLIRYENEEAVDDSQLPKDRFSAERLKGVDSTLKIQPAELGDSAVYLCASSLGIAGDGADTQYFGPGTRLTVL.

CDR3 sequence: CSASPTSGRVVYNEQFF. For the CDR3, the DNA is TGCAGTGCCAGCCCGACAAGCGGGAGAGTGGTTTACAATGAGCAGTTCTTC. The chain has TRBV20-1 and TRBJ2-1, with 8 nucleotides matching TRBD2. This CDR3 is 17 amino acids long. Germline V lookup: CDR1 DFQATT, CDR2 SNEGSKA (reference sequence). V lost 6 bases to trimming and J lost 4 bases; unmatched junction nucleotides: 17.

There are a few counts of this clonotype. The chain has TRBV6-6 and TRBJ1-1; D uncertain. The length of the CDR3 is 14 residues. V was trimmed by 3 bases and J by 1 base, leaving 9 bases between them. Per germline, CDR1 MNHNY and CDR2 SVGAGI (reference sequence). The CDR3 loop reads CASSYRQENTEAFF. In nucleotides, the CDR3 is TGTGCCAGCAGTTATAGGCAGGAGAACACTGAAGCTTTCTTT.

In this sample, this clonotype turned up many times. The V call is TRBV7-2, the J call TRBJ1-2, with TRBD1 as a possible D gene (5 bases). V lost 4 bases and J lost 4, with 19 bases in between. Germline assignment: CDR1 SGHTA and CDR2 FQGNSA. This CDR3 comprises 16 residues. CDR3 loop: CASSWTGDGNFYGYTF. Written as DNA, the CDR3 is TGTGCCAGCAGCTGGACCGGGGACGGTAACTTCTATGGCTACACCTTC.

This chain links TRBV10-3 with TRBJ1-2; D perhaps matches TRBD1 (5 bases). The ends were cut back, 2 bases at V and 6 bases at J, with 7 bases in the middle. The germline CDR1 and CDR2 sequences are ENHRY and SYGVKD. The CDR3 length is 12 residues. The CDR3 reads CAISERGDGYTF. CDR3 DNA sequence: TGTGCCATCAGTGAGAGGGGTGATGGCTACACCTTC.

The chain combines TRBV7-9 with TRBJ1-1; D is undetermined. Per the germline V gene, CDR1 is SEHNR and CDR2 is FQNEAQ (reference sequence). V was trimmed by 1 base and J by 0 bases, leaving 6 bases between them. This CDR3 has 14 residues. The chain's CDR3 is CASSLEPLNTEAFF. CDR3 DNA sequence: TGTGCCAGCAGCTTAGAACCGTTGAACACTGAAGCTTTCTTT. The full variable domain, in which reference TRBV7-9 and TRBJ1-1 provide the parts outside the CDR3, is DTGVSQNPRHKITKRGQNVTFRCDPISEHNRLYWYRQTLGQGPEFLTYFQNEAQLEKSRLLSDRFSAERPKGSFSTLEIQRTEQGDSAMYLCASSLEPLNTEAFFGQGTRLTVV.

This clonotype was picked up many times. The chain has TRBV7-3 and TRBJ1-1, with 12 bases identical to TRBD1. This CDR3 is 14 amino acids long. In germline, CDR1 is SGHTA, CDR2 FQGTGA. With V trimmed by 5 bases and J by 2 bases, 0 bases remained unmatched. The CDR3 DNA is TGTGCCAGCAGCGGGACAGGGGGCAACACTGAAGCTTTCTTT. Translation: CASSGTGGNTEAFF.

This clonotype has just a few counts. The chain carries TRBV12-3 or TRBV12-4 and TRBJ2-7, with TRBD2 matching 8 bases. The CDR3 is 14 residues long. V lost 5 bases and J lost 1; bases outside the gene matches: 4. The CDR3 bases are TGTGCCAGCAGTGCTACTAGCGGATCCTACGAGCAGTACGTC. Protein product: CASSATSGSYEQYV.

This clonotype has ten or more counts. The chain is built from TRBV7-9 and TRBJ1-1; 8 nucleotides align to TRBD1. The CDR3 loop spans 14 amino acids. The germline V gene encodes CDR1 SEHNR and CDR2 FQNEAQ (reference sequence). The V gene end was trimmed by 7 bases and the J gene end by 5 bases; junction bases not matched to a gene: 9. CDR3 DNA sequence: TGTGCCAGCACCCCCGACAGGGGATGGACTGAAGCTTTCTTT. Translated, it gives CASTPDRGWTEAFF.

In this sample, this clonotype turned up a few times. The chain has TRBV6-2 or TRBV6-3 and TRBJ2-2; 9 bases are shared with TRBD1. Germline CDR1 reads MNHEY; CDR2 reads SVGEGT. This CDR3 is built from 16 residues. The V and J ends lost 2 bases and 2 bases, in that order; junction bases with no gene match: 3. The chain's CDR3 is CASSYGTGRNTGELFF. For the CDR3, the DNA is TGTGCCAGCAGTTACGGGACAGGGAGAAACACCGGGGAGCTGTTTTTT.